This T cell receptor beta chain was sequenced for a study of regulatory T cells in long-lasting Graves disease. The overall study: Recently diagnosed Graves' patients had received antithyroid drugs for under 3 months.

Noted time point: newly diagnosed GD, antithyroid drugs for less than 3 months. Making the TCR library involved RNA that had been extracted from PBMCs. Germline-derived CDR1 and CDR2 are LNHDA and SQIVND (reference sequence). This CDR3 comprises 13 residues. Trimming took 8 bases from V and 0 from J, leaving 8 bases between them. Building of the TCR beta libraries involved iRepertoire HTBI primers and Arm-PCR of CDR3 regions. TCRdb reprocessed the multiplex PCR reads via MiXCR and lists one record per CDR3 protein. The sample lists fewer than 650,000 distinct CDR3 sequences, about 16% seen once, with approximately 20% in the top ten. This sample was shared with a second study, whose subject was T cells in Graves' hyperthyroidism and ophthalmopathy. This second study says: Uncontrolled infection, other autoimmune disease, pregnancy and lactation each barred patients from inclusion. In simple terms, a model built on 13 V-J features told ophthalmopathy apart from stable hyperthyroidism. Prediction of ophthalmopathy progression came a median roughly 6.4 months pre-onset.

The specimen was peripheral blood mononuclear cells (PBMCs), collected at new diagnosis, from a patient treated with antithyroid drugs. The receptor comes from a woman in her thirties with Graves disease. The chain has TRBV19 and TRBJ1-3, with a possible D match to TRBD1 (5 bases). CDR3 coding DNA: TGTGCCAGTGGGGCAGCCTCTGGAAACACCATATATTTT. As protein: CASGAASGNTIYF.